These 3 T cell receptor beta chains were all obtained from the same sample, sequenced in a study of regulatory T cells in long-lasting Graves disease. CDR3 regions were amplified by Arm-PCR using iRepertoire HTBI primers to build TCR beta libraries. A single record per CDR3 protein comes from TCRdb applying MiXCR to the multiplex PCR reads. The table has approximately 470,000 distinct CDR3 sequences, 15% to 20% seen once. As to time point: newly diagnosed GD, antithyroid drugs for less than 3 months. PBMC-extracted RNA yielded the TCR library. Another study also made use of these data, one on T cells in Graves' hyperthyroidism and ophthalmopathy.

Sequenced here: peripheral blood mononuclear cells (PBMCs), sampled at new diagnosis, from a patient treated with antithyroid drugs. These receptors all stem from a man in his forties with Graves disease.

This clonotype was counted a few times. The chain couples TRBV2 to TRBJ2-1; TRBD1 matches at 10 bases. J lost 10 bases, V lost 4 bases, and 10 bases had no gene match. The CDR3 is made up of 15 amino acids. Germline V lookup: CDR1 SNHLY, CDR2 FYNNEI. The CDR3 nucleotides are TGTGCCAGCAGTGGGAAGACAGGGGGCTCTCGGGAGCAGTTCTTC. It yields the protein CASSGKTGGSREQFF.

The V and J genes are TRBV5-4 and TRBJ2-2; 10 bases map to TRBD1. This CDR3 comprises 18 residues. Looked up from germline, CDR1 is SGHNT and CDR2 is YYREEE (reference sequence). The ends lost 4 bases at V and 3 bases at J; junction bases unmatched: 12. CDR3 residues: CASSPPGQGPSDTGELFF. DNA of the CDR3: TGTGCCAGCAGCCCACCGGGACAGGGGCCCTCCGACACCGGGGAGCTGTTTTTT.

Of note for this clonotype: One end of the junction does not line up with germline, which may come from a read error. The chain joins TRBV12-3 or TRBV12-4 to TRBJ2-2, with 12 bases matching TRBD2. CDR3 length equals 17 residues. CDR3 loop: CASSPASGLAGSGEPFF. The DNA for the CDR3 is TGTGCCAGCAGCCCGGCGTCCGGACTAGCGGGATCCGGGGAGCCGTTTTTT.